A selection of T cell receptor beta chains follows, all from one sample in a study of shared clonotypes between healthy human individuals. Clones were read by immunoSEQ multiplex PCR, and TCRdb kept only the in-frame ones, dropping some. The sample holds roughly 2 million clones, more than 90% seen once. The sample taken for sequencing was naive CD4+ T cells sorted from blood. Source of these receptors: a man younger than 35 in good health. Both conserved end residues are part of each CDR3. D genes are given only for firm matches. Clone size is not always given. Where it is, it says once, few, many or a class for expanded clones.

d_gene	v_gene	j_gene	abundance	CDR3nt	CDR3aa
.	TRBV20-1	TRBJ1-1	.	TGCAGTGCTAGCGAGTCCACCCTATTT	CSASESTLF
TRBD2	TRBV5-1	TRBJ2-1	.	TGCGCCAGCAGCACTGGTCTAGCGGGTCATTACAATGAGCAGTTCTTC	CASSTGLAGHYNEQFF
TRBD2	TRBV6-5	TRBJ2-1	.	TGTGCCAGCAGCAACTTTCGGGGGACTACTGAGCAGTTCTTC	CASSNFRGTTEQFF
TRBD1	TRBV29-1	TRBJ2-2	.	TGCAGCGGTGGACAGGGAGTAACCGGGGAGCTGTTTTTT	CSGGQGVTGELFF
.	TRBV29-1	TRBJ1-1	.	TGCAGCGTTGAAGGTGGAGGGGTCCGGGCTTTCTTT	CSVEGGGVRAFF
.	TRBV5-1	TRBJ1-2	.	TGCGCCTCCACCGTGGGCAGGTTGGACCGCTGGGCTAACTATGGCTACACCTTC	CASTVGRLDRWANYGYTF
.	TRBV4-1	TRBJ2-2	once	TGCGCCAGCAGCCCACAGGGTACCGGGGAGCTGTTTTTT	CASSPQGTGELFF
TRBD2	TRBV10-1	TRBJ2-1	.	TGCGCCAGCACCACCCCGTCTAGCGGGGACAATGAGCAGTTCTTC	CASTTPSSGDNEQFF
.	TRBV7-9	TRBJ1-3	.	TGTGCCAGCAGCTTAGCACCCGCAGGCGGAAACACCATATATTTT	CASSLAPAGGNTIYF
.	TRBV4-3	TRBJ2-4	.	TGCGCCAGCAGCCAACAGGGCGGAAAAAACATTCAGTACTTC	CASSQQGGKNIQYF
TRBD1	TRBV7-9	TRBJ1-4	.	TGTGCCAGCAGCCCGGACTACAGGGGAGGAATTGAAAAACTGTTTTTT	CASSPDYRGGIEKLFF
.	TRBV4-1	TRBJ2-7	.	TGCGCCAGCAGCCCGACTCACGGGGGCGGGTTAGAGCAGTACTTC	CASSPTHGGGLEQYF
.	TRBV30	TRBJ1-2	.	TGTGCCTGGAGGTACGACGGCTACTATGGCTACACCTTC	CAWRYDGYYGYTF
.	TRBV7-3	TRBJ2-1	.	TGTGCCAGCAGCCCGGACAGGGCAGGGGAGGGGTCCTACAATGAGCAGTTCTTC	CASSPDRAGEGSYNEQFF
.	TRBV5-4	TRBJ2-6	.	TGTGCCAGCAGCTTGCGACAGCCCTTCTCTGGGGCCAACGTCCTGACTTTC	CASSLRQPFSGANVLTF
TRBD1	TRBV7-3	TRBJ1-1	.	TGTGCCAGCAGCTCCTGGACAGGGGGAAGTACTGAAGCTTTCTTT	CASSSWTGGSTEAFF
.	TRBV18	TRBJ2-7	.	TGTGCCAGCTCACCACCATCCCCGGGGACCTACGAGCAGTACTTC	CASSPPSPGTYEQYF
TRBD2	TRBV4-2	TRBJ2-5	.	TGTGCCAGCAGCCAAGTTAGCGGGGAGAACCAAGAGACCCAGTACTTC	CASSQVSGENQETQYF
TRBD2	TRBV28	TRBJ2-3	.	TGTGCCAGCAGCCCGGGGGGGCGACGTAAAACAGATACGCAGTATTTT	CASSPGGRRKTDTQYF
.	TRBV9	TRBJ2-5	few	TGTGCCAGCAGCGTAGAGGGAGAGACCCAGTACTTC	CASSVEGETQYF
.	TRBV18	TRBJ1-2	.	TGTGCCAGCTCACCAGTCAATGGAGACTATGGCTACACCTTC	CASSPVNGDYGYTF
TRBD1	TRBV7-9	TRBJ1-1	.	TGTGCCAGCATCCCGACAGGGCCAAACACTGAAGCTTTCTTT	CASIPTGPNTEAFF
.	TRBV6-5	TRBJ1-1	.	TGTGCCAGCAGTTACCTCAGGAACACTGAAGCTTTCTTT	CASSYLRNTEAFF
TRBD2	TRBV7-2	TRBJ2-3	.	TGTGCCAGCAGCTCGGGACTAGCGGGATGGGAAGATACGCAGTATTTT	CASSSGLAGWEDTQYF
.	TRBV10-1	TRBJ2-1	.	TGCGCCAGCAGTGAATCGGGGGCCCTAAGCTCCTACAATGAGCAGTTCTTC	CASSESGALSSYNEQFF
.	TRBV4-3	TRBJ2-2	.	TGCGCCAGCAGCCAAGATTGGGCGAACACCGGGGAGCTGTTTTTT	CASSQDWANTGELFF